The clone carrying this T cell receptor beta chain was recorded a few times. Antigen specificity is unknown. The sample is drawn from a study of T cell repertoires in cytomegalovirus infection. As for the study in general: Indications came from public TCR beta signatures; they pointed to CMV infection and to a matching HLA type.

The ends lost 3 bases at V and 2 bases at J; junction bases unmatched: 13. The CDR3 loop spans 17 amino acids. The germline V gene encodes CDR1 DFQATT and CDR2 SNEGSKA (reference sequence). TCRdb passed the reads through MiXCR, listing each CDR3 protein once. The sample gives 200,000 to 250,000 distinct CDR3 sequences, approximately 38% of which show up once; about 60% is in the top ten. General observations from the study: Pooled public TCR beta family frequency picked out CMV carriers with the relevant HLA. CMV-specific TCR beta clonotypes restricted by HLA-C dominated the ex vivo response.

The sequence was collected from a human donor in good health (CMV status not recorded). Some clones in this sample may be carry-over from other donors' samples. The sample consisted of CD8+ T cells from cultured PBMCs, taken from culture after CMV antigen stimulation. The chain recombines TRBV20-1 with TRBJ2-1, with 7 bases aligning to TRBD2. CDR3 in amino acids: CSASAREKVVTYNEQFF. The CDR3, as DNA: TGCAGTGCTAGTGCGCGGGAGAAGGTTGTGACCTACAATGAGCAGTTCTTC.